Listed here is a single T cell receptor beta chain. The germline V and J ends were trimmed by 6 bases and 0 bases, with 9 bases remaining between them. The CDR3 has 13 amino acids. The V gene's germline CDR1 is SNHLY and CDR2 FYNNEI. Libraries were prepared by immunoSEQ multiplex PCR; TCRdb keeps only in-frame clonotypes and omits some of them. The sample has approximately 89,000 clones, 94% seen once; the top ten hold over 1.5%. The data stem from a study of T cell changes during pregnancy in multiple sclerosis. The source of this sequence is a female donor in good health, enrolled as a control in a pregnancy study. The starting material was peripheral blood, obtained after pregnancy. The chain combines TRBV2 with TRBJ2-7; no firm D call. CDR3 amino acids: CASSPDISYEQYF. DNA for the CDR3: TGTGCCAGCAGCCCCGACATCTCCTACGAGCAGTACTTC.